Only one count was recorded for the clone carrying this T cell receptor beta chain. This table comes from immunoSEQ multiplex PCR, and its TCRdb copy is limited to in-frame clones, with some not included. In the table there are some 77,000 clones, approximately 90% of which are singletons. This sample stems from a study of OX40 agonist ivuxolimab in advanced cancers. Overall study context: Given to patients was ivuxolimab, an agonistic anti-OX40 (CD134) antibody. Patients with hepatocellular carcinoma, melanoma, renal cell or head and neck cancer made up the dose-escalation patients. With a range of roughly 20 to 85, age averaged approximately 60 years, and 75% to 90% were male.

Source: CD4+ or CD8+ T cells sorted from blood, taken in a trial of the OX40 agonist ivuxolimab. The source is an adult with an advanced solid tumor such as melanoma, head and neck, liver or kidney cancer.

CDR3 loop: CASSLPASGDQTQYF. As DNA, the CDR3 is TGCGCCAGCAGCCTACCCGCCTCGGGAGACCAGACCCAGTACTTC. The rearrangement joins TRBV4-1 to TRBJ2-5; the D gene is possibly TRBD2 (6 bases). The V end was cut by 4 bases, the J end by 6 bases, with 18 bases between. The germline V gene encodes CDR1 MGHRA and CDR2 YSYEKL. CDR3 length: 15 amino acids.